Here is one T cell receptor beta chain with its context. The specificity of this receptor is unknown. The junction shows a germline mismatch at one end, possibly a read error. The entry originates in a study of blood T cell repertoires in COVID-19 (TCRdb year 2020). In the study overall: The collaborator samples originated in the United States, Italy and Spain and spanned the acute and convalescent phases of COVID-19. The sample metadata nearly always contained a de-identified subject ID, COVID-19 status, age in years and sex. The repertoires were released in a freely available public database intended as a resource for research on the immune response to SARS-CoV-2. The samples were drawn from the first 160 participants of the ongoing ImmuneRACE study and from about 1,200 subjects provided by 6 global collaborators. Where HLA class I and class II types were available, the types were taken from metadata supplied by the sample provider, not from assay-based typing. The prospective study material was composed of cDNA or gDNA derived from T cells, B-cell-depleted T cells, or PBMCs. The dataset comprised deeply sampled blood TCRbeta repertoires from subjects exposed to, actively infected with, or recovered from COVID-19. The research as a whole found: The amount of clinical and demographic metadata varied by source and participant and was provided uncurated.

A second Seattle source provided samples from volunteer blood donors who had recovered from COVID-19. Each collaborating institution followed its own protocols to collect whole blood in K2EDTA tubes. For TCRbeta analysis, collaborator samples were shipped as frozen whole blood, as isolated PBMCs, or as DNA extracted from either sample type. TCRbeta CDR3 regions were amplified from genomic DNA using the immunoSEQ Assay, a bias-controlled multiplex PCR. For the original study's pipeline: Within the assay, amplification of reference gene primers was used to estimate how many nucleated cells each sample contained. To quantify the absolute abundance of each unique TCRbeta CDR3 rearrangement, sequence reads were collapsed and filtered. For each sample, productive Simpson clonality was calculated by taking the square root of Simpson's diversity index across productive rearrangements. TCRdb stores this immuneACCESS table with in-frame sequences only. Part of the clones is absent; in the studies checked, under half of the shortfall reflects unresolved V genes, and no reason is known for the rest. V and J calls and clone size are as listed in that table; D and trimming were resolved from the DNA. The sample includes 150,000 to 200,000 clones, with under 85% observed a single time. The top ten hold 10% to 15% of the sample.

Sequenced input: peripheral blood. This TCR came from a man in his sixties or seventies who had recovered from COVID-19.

The encoded CDR3 is CASSLGAGQTYTGELFF. The DNA is as follows: TGTGCTAGCAGCTTAGGAGCTGGACAGACTTACACCGGGGAGCTGTTTTTT. Recombination connected TRBV7-7 to TRBJ2-2; the best D guess is TRBD1, with 6 bases matching. Reading from cysteine to phenylalanine, the CDR3 counts 17 amino acids. The only DNA kept is the CDR3, 51 bases in frame from the first base. The germline V gene (reference sequence) sets CDR1 to SSHAT and CDR2 to FNYEAQ.